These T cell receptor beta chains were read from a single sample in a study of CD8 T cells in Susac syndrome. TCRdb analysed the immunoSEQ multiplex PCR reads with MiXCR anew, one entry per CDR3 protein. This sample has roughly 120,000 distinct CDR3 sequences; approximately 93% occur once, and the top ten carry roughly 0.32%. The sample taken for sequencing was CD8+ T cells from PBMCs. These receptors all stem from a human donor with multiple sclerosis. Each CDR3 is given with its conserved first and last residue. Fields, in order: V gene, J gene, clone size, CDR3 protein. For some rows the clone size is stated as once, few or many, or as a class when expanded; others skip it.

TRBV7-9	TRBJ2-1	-	CASSWAGTLGPEQFF
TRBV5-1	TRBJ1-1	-	CASSLVRGTEAFF
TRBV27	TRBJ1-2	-	CASSSTGPYLYGYTF
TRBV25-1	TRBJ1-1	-	CASSVNTEAFF
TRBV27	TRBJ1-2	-	CASSLSIFAYGYTF
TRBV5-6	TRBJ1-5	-	CASSSQGSQPQHF
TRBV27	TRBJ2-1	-	CASSSGGLAGNEQFF
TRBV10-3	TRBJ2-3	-	CAISEREHTNTDTQYF
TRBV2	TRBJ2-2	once	CASGTRELFF
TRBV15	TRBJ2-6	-	CATRGSAPSGANVLTF
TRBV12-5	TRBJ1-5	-	CASGDPRTGPNQPQHF
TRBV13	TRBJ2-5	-	CASSRSDRGAETQYF
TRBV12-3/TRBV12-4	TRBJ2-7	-	CASSLEAGGYEQYF
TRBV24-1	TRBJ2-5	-	CATSGVAPNGETQYF
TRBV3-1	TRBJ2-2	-	CASSQERAYRELFF
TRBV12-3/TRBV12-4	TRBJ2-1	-	CASGNNEQFF
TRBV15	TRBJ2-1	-	CATILAGAHNEQFF
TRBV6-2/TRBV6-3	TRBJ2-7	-	CASSRLAPGRISYEQYF
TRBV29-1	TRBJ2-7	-	CSVSDSSYEQYF
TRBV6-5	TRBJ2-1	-	CASSYSPGGNNEQFF
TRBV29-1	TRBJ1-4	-	CSVLTRTNEKLFF
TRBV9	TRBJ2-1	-	CASSVALRGGNEQFF
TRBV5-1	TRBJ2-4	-	CASQRRGAKNIQYF
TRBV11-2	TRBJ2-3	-	CASNQRGGISDTQYF
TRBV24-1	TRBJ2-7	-	CATSDFHRPYEQYF
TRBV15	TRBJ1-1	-	CATSREEGVNTEAFF
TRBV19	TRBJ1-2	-	CASSADGRDYGYTF
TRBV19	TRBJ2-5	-	CASSIGKAGYQETQYF
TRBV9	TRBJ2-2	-	CASSAGQGQSTGELFF
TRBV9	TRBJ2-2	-	CASMPGDTGELFF
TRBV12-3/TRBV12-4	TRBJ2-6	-	CASSHRDGVVPGANVLTF
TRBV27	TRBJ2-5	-	CASSRLGQGQETQYF
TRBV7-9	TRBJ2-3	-	CASSLEQGVTDTQYF
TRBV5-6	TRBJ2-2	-	CASSFQGYAGELFF
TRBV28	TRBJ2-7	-	CASSLAERMYEQYF
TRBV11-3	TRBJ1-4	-	CASSCMIGWDRATNEKLFF
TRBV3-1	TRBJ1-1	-	CASSPRLDTEAFF
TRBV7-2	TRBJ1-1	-	CASSSDLSWGLTEAFF
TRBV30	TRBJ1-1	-	CAWGVTEAFF
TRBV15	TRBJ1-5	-	CATSRASGLSNQPQHF
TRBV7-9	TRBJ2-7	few	CASSLPGVGYEQYF
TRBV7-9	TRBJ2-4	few	CASSRGTGGGIQYF
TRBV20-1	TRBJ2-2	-	CSARDRRTGGPVRGTGELFF
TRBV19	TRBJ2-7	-	CASSWGLAYEQYF
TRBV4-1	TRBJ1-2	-	CASSQVATGYYGYTF
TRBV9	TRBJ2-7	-	CASSLGTSLSNEQYF
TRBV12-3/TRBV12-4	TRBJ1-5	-	CASSLYSYQPQHF
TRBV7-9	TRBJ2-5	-	CASSKDRSETQYF
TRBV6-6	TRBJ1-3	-	CASTGSGNTIYF
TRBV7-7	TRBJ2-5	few	CASSLGVQETQYF